This TCR beta chain was sequenced during a study of shared clonotypes between healthy human individuals. A word on this clone: Its antigen is undetermined.

Whole-study results and caveats: Richness estimates generally favored naive over memory subsets. When compared with the clonotypes that were shared by all four sorted-subset donors, the non-shared clonotypes turned out to have lower generation probabilities. Sharing across four donors was highest in naive CD4 (approximately 5%) and lowest in memory CD8 (about 0.4%).

The V gene end was trimmed by 5 bases and the J gene end by 5 bases; junction bases not matched to a gene: 7. The CDR3 length is 15 residues. The germline V gene has CDR1 SGHRS and CDR2 YFSETQ. Sorted-subset replicate PCRs used 200 ng DNA, approximately 27,000 T cell genomes. Repertoires were generated with immunoSEQ multiplex PCR, while TCRdb's copy carries only in-frame clones and drops some. The table shows more than 400,000 clones, with 95% to 97% occurring only once. The chain has TRBV5-1 and TRBJ2-2; 9 bases agree with TRBD2. The sample comprised naive CD4+ T cells sorted from blood. The subset denotes: CD45RA+ positively selected. This receptor was identified in a woman aged 25 to 39 in good health. CDR3 in DNA: TGCGCCAGCAGAGGCGGGAGGGCCAGAACCGGGGAGCTGTTTTTT. Its translation: CASRGGRARTGELFF.